The 32 T cell receptor beta chains reported below all come from one sample, sequenced in a study of vaccination and CD4 T cells after COVID-19. As for treatment: approximately nine-day PBMC culture with coronavirus spike peptide pools or control peptides (ViraFEST assay). The unexposed donor gave CD4+ T cells before the COVID-19 pandemic (2011-2018). Cultured CD4+ T cells had their DNA profiled by the Oncomine TCR Beta short-read assay. From the PCR reads, TCRdb called clonotypes with MiXCR, one entry per CDR3 protein. The data show some 7,000 distinct CDR3 sequences, under 30% seen once. The antigens of these receptors remain unknown. The sample taken for sequencing was CD4+ T cells from blood, cultured in vitro. These receptors all come from a human donor in good health.

This chain links TRBV12-3 or TRBV12-4 with TRBJ2-7; 8 nucleotides agree with TRBD1. Unmatched junction bases numbered 10, after V lost 3 bases and J lost 3 bases. The CDR3 is 16 residues long. CDR3 loop: CASSFSPGQERYEQYF. As DNA, the CDR3 is TGTGCCAGCAGTTTCTCACCGGGACAGGAGCGCTACGAGCAGTACTTC.

The chain links TRBV19 to TRBJ1-3; no clear D. Between the trimmed V and J ends, which lost 0 bases and 11 bases, there was a span of 8 bases. Germline CDR1 is LNHDA and CDR2 is SQIVND (reference sequence). The CDR3 consists of 12 residues. The CDR3 region has the DNA TGTGCCAGTAGTATAGATCTACAATCCATATATTTT. Translated: CASSIDLQSIYF.

In this sample, this clonotype turned up a few times. The chain employs TRBV19 and TRBJ1-2; D is undetermined. The CDR3 is made up of 11 amino acids. Germline V gene sequence: CDR1 LNHDA, CDR2 SQIVND (reference sequence). V shed 8 bases and J shed 13 bases, with 17 bases lying between them. The CDR3 coding sequence is TGTGCCAGTGCCCGGGAGGGTCTCGGCACCTTC. Translation: CASAREGLGTF.

This clonotype came up a few times. The chain combines TRBV20-1 with TRBJ1-5, with D perhaps matching TRBD1 (6 bases). Trimming removed 7 bases at V and 4 bases at J, with 14 bases between. This CDR3 comprises 13 residues. Germline CDR1 reads DFQATT; CDR2 reads SNEGSKA (reference sequence). The CDR3 loop reads CSVKTGQNQPQHF. The CDR3 nucleotides read TGCAGTGTGAAGACCGGACAGAATCAGCCCCAGCATTTT.

The V gene is TRBV15, the J gene TRBJ1-5; tentative D call: TRBD1 (5 bases). This CDR3 has 15 residues. Germline V gene sequence: CDR1 LNHNV, CDR2 YYDKDF (reference sequence). Deletions cut 0 bases from V and 1 base from J, with 7 bases between. For the CDR3, the DNA is TGTGCCACCAGCAGAGAGGACAACAGCAATCAGCCCCAGCATTTT. Translated: CATSREDNSNQPQHF.

The chain combines TRBV11-2 with TRBJ2-1; 12 bases are a match to TRBD2. Trimming cost V 5 bases and J 7 bases; bases outside gene matches: 6. The CDR3 is made up of 15 amino acids. Germline V lookup: CDR1 SGHAT, CDR2 FQNNGV. CDR3 nucleotides: TGTGCCAGCAGCCTTTCCGGACTAGCGGGGAATGAGCAGTTCTTC. Translated: CASSLSGLAGNEQFF.

This clonotype was detected only a few times. V usage is TRBV20-1 and J usage is TRBJ2-7, with D unresolved. The CDR3 runs 14 residues. The germline V gene encodes CDR1 DFQATT and CDR2 SNEGSKA (reference sequence). Trimming stripped 5 bases from V and 4 bases from J, with 18 bases between. CDR3 bases: TGCAGTGCTGATTCGCCCACAGCAAGGTACGAGCAGTACTTC. Translated: CSADSPTARYEQYF.

This clonotype showed up just a few times. The V call is TRBV11-2, the J call TRBJ2-3; D uncertain. CDR3 length: 12 amino acids. Trimming pared 4 bases from V and 0 bases from J, leaving 2 bases between. Germline CDR1 SGHAT, CDR2 FQNNGV. CDR3 coding DNA: TGTGCCAGCAGCTCTAGCACAGATACGCAGTATTTT. It yields the protein CASSSSTDTQYF.

CDR3 sequence (DNA): TGTGCCAGCAGTGGGCTCCAAGCCAGGGATACGCAGTATTTT. It yields the protein CASSGLQARDTQYF. The V and J genes are TRBV6-1 and TRBJ2-3; no clear D gene. Germline V CDR1 and CDR2: MNHNS, SASEGT. V lost 4 bases and J 6 bases, leaving 14 bases between the germline ends. The CDR3 contains 14 residues.

The gene calls are TRBV30 and TRBJ1-2; 7 bases match TRBD1. CDR1 is GTSNPN and CDR2 is SVGIG in the germline V gene (reference sequence). The V gene end was trimmed by 5 bases and the J gene end by 2 bases; junction bases not matched to a gene: 5. The CDR3 length is 13 residues. CDR3: CAWHRGANYGYTF. Here the CDR3 DNA reads TGTGCCTGGCACAGGGGCGCGAACTATGGCTACACCTTC.

The chain combines TRBV20-1 with TRBJ2-2; D possibly corresponds to TRBD1 (5 bases). There are 13 residues in the CDR3. Trimming left V 3 bases short and J 7 bases short, with 12 bases between. CDR1 and CDR2 (germline): DFQATT, SNEGSKA (reference sequence). CDR3 in amino acids: CSASRRAVGELFF. The CDR3 DNA is TGCAGTGCTAGTCGCAGGGCTGTCGGGGAGCTGTTTTTT.

The chain couples TRBV6-2 or TRBV6-3 to TRBJ1-1; possible D gene TRBD1, 5 bases. Trimming stripped 2 bases from V and 2 bases from J, with 6 bases between. Per the germline V gene, CDR1 is MNHEY and CDR2 is SVGEGT. This CDR3 has 13 amino acids. The CDR3 sequence: CASSYRDNTEAFF. The CDR3 DNA follows: TGTGCCAGCAGTTACCGGGACAACACTGAAGCTTTCTTT.

This clonotype was seen a few times. The rearrangement uses TRBV6-5 and TRBJ1-2, with 7 bases fitting TRBD1. The germline CDR1 and CDR2 sequences are MNHEY and SVGAGI. After removal of 4 bases from V and 2 bases from J, the junction contained 1 base not matched to a gene. The CDR3 runs 13 residues. The CDR3 bases are TGTGCCAGCAGTTTCAGGGGGAACTATGGCTACACCTTC. As protein: CASSFRGNYGYTF.

This clonotype was picked up a small number of times. The chain has TRBV18 and TRBJ1-2; possible D gene TRBD1, 5 bases. With 3 bases removed from V and 4 bases from J, the gap between germline ends came to 18 bases. Germline CDR1 reads KGHSH; CDR2 reads LQKENI. The CDR3 has 16 amino acids. For the CDR3, the DNA is TGTGCCAGCTCACCCCTCGCCGAGGGACGGGGCTATGGCTACACCTTC. Amino acids: CASSPLAEGRGYGYTF.

This clonotype was seen more than once but under ten times. The V gene is TRBV5-8, the J gene TRBJ1-5; D is uncertain. V was cut by 4 bases and J by 5 bases, with 16 bases left in between. Germline V gives CDR1 SGHTS, CDR2 YDEGEE. The CDR3 covers 15 residues. CDR3 nucleotide sequence: TGTGCCAGCAGCCTAATGCGGGCCTCGGATCAGCCCCAGCATTTT. Residues: CASSLMRASDQPQHF. The whole variable domain, remainder taken from reference TRBV5-8 and TRBJ1-5, is EAGVTQSPTHLIKTRGQQATLRCSPISGHTSVYWYQQALGLGLQFLLWYDEGEERNRGNFPPRFSGRQFPNYSSELNVNALELEDSALYLCASSLMRASDQPQHFGDGTRLSIL.

There are a few counts of this clonotype. The rearrangement uses TRBV6-2 or TRBV6-3 and TRBJ2-3; D might be TRBD1 or TRBD2, each matching 5 bases. The CDR3 sequence is 15 residues long. V lost 6 bases to trimming and J lost 4 bases, with 17 bases between them. Germline assignment: CDR1 MNHEY and CDR2 SVGEGT. Here the CDR3 reads CASSQGQSGADTQYF. As DNA, the CDR3 is TGTGCCAGCAGCCAGGGCCAATCCGGGGCAGATACGCAGTATTTT.

The sample holds a few counts of this clonotype. The rearrangement joins TRBV20-1 to TRBJ1-5; D uncertain. CDR1 DFQATT and CDR2 SNEGSKA come from the germline V gene (reference sequence). V was shortened by 3 bases and J by 1 base, with 13 bases between the two germline ends. CDR3 length: 15 amino acids. This CDR3 is CSASGRQGSNQPQHF. CDR3 DNA: TGCAGTGCTAGTGGCAGACAAGGGAGCAATCAGCCCCAGCATTTT.

V gene TRBV12-3 or TRBV12-4 combines with J gene TRBJ1-1; 9 bases fit TRBD1. The CDR3 is 14 amino acids. V lost 6 bases to trimming and J lost 4 bases; unmatched junction nucleotides: 6. The CDR3 here is CASRQGQGGTEAFF. The CDR3 region has the DNA TGTGCCAGCAGACAGGGACAGGGTGGCACTGAAGCTTTCTTT.

The CDR3 protein is CSAGGQTIYGGYTF. DNA for the CDR3: TGCAGTGCTGGGGGGCAGACTATCTATGGTGGCTACACCTTC. The chain combines TRBV20-1 with TRBJ1-2; D is possibly TRBD1 (6 bases). The germline V gene encodes CDR1 DFQATT and CDR2 SNEGSKA (reference sequence). CDR3 length equals 14 residues. V was pared by 5 bases and J by 7 bases, with 20 bases between.

The chain recombines TRBV6-5 with TRBJ1-5; D perhaps matches TRBD1 (6 bases). From germline, CDR1 is MNHEY and CDR2 SVGAGI. CDR3 length: 14 amino acids. Trimming removed 4 bases at V and 6 bases at J, with 13 bases between. CDR3 loop: CASSWAGAAQPQHF. The CDR3 coding sequence is TGTGCCAGCAGTTGGGCGGGGGCCGCTCAGCCCCAGCATTTT.

Judged by abundance, this clonotype is medium-sized. The gene calls are TRBV20-1 and TRBJ2-5; D unclear. There are 12 residues in the CDR3. V was cut by 3 bases and J by 1 base, with 6 bases left in between. Germline V gives CDR1 DFQATT, CDR2 SNEGSKA (reference sequence). The CDR3 DNA reads TGCAGTGCTAGTGCAGCCCAAGAGACCCAGTACTTC. Protein: CSASAAQETQYF.

CDR3 loop: CASIKDRGTEAFF. Here the CDR3 DNA reads TGTGCCAGCATAAAAGACAGGGGCACTGAAGCTTTCTTT. The genes are TRBV6-1 and TRBJ1-1, with 8 bases matching TRBD1. This CDR3 region has 13 residues. The V segment lost 7 bases and the J segment 4 bases; nucleotides outside the gene matches: 5. Germline CDR1 reads MNHNS; CDR2 reads SASEGT.

The chain's CDR3 is CASRVGRAADTQYF. The CDR3 DNA reads TGTGCCAGCCGGGTCGGGCGGGCGGCAGATACGCAGTATTTT. V is TRBV2 and J is TRBJ2-3; TRBD2 is a possible D gene (5 bases). The CDR3 totals 14 residues. V lost 8 bases and J 4 bases, leaving 16 bases between the germline ends. CDR1 SNHLY and CDR2 FYNNEI come from the germline V gene.

The chain recombines TRBV24-1 with TRBJ2-3; D is uncertain. The CDR3 has 13 amino acids. The germline gives CDR1 KGHDR, CDR2 SFDVKD. Trimming took 5 bases from V and 2 from J, leaving 7 bases between them. The CDR3 coding sequence is TGTGCCACCAGTGTGGGGTCCACAGATACGCAGTATTTT. This gives the protein CATSVGSTDTQYF.

This sequence joins TRBV19 and TRBJ1-6; 7 bases match TRBD1. CDR3 length equals 14 residues. CDR1 and CDR2 from the germline V gene are LNHDA and SQIVND (reference sequence). Unmatched junction bases numbered 9, after V lost 6 bases and J lost 10 bases. The DNA of the CDR3 is TGTGCCAGTAGCCCGGGACAGATAGGGTCACCCCTCCACTTT. Protein sequence: CASSPGQIGSPLHF.

This clonotype was counted between two and nine times. The chain couples TRBV30 to TRBJ1-5; 8 positions match TRBD1. This CDR3 comprises 13 residues. CDR1 is GTSNPN and CDR2 is SVGIG in the germline V gene (reference sequence). Losses at the gene ends were 6 bases for V and 2 bases for J; bases not matched to a gene: 3. The DNA for the CDR3 is TGTGCCTGTGGACAGGGTGGCAATCAGCCCCAGCATTTT. Residues: CACGQGGNQPQHF.

V gene TRBV20-1 combines with J gene TRBJ1-3; 8 positions agree with TRBD1. CDR3 size: 17 residues. CDR1 and CDR2 from the germline V gene are DFQATT and SNEGSKA (reference sequence). The V gene end was trimmed by 2 bases and the J gene end by 1 base; junction bases not matched to a gene: 10. Here the CDR3 reads CSARTSGTGGSGNTIYF. The CDR3 DNA sequence: TGCAGTGCTAGAACGTCCGGGACAGGTGGTTCTGGAAACACCATATATTTT.

The table lists this clonotype with a few counts. This chain links TRBV15 with TRBJ1-1; 7 bases fit TRBD1. This CDR3 has 15 amino acids. CDR1 is LNHNV and CDR2 is YYDKDF in the germline V gene (reference sequence). The junction had 3 bases not matched to a gene; V was cut back by 0 bases and J by 2 bases. The CDR3 nucleotides are TGTGCCACCAGCAGAGAGTGGGACAGAAACACTGAAGCTTTCTTT. This codes for CATSREWDRNTEAFF.

In its sample, this clonotype ranks as medium-sized. This rearrangement joins TRBV20-1 to TRBJ1-1, with D maybe TRBD1 (6 bases). Trimming left V 2 bases short and J 4 bases short, with 14 bases between. The CDR3 length is 14 residues. Germline V CDR1 and CDR2: DFQATT, SNEGSKA (reference sequence). CDR3 loop: CSARPRGGSTEAFF. The CDR3 coding sequence is TGCAGTGCTAGACCCAGGGGTGGGAGCACTGAAGCTTTCTTT.

This clonotype occurred a few times. The chain links TRBV5-4 to TRBJ1-6; TRBD1 matches at 7 bases. This CDR3 is built from 15 residues. CDR1 is SGHNT and CDR2 is YYREEE in the germline V gene (reference sequence). Trimming took 2 bases from V and 10 from J; bases not matched to a gene: 9. CDR3 protein: CASSFSTGSRSPLHF. The DNA of the CDR3 is TGTGCCAGCAGCTTTTCGACAGGGTCCAGGTCACCCCTCCACTTT.

The chain has TRBV7-9 and TRBJ1-3; unclear D gene. CDR3 length: 16 amino acids. The V gene's germline CDR1 is SEHNR and CDR2 FQNEAQ (reference sequence). Trimming shortened V by 1 base and J by 4 bases, and 14 bases separated the two germline ends. CDR3 DNA sequence: TGTGCCAGCAGCTTAGAACGGAGGGTAGCCGGAAACACCATATATTTT. Protein: CASSLERRVAGNTIYF.

This clonotype was seen more than once but under ten times. The genes are TRBV27 and TRBJ2-5, with 8 bases that match TRBD1. V gave up 7 bases and J gave up 1 base; unmatched junction bases: 5. The CDR3 has 14 amino acids. CDR1 and CDR2 (germline): MNHEY, SMNVEV (reference sequence). CDR3 in amino acids: CASKDREFQETQYF. The CDR3 region has the DNA TGTGCCAGCAAGGACAGGGAATTCCAAGAGACCCAGTACTTC.